One and the same sample provided the 18 T cell receptor beta chains below, sequenced in a study of cytomegalovirus exposure and HLA in healthy donors. PCR involved 60 Vbeta and 13 Jbeta primers. Measured with immunoSEQ multiplex PCR; TCRdb has only the in-frame clones, and not every one. This repertoire shows 100,000 to 120,000 clones, around four fifths found once; its top ten account for roughly 1.3%. Sample: PBMCs. All receptors come from a young man in good health and CMV-seronegative.

J is TRBJ2-2 and V is TRBV9; no definite D call. This CDR3 comprises 14 residues. Per germline, CDR1 SGDLS and CDR2 YYNGEE. V was cut by 5 bases and J by 0 bases, with 8 bases left in between. The CDR3 spells CASRLSTNTGELFF. CDR3 bases: TGTGCCAGCAGGTTGAGTACGAACACCGGGGAGCTGTTTTTT.

The chain joins TRBV5-6 to TRBJ1-6, with D tentatively TRBD1 (6 bases). CDR1 is SGHDT and CDR2 is YYEEEE in the germline V gene. The CDR3 sequence is 16 residues long. Trimming pared 2 bases from V and 8 bases from J, leaving 17 bases between. As DNA, the CDR3 is TGTGCCAGCAGCTTCTTTATAACAGGGCTAGATTCACCCCTCCACTTT. This sequence encodes CASSFFITGLDSPLHF.

The chain recombines TRBV27 with TRBJ1-1, with 7 bases lining up with TRBD1. CDR1 MNHEY and CDR2 SMNVEV come from the germline V gene (reference sequence). J lost 0 bases, V lost 6 bases, and 7 bases had no gene match. The CDR3 has 15 amino acids. This chain's CDR3 is CASSRDSFLNTEAFF. CDR3 sequence (DNA): TGTGCCAGCAGCCGGGACAGCTTTTTGAACACTGAAGCTTTCTTT.

The sample holds a few counts of this clone. The gene calls are TRBV4-3 and TRBJ1-6; 9 nucleotides match TRBD1. The ends lost 1 base at V and 10 bases at J; junction bases unmatched: 14. The CDR3 is 18 residues long. Germline V gene lookup returns CDR1 LGHNA and CDR2 YSLEER. CDR3: CASSQARLGQGTSSPLHF. CDR3 in DNA: TGCGCCAGCAGCCAAGCTCGGCTGGGACAGGGAACGAGCTCACCCCTCCACTTT.

DNA for the CDR3: TGTGCCAGCAGCTCAGGGGACAGAGCTACGGCGCAGTACTTC. It encodes CASSSGDRATAQYF. This sequence joins TRBV5-4 and TRBJ2-7, with 7 bases lining up with TRBD1. Per germline, CDR1 SGHNT and CDR2 YYREEE (reference sequence). Trimming cost V 3 bases and J 9 bases; bases outside gene matches: 12. The CDR3 contains 14 residues.

This chain joins TRBV28 and TRBJ2-7, with TRBD2 matching 13 bases. CDR3 length: 14 residues. The germline V gene encodes CDR1 MDHEN and CDR2 SYDVKM. After removal of 7 bases from V and 1 base from J, the junction contained 1 base not matched to a gene. The CDR3 nucleotides are TGTGCCAGCATGACTAGCGGGAGGTCCTACGAGCAGTACTTC. The encoded protein is CASMTSGRSYEQYF.

This chain connects TRBV28 to TRBJ1-4, with TRBD1 matching over 7 bases. The CDR3 covers 12 residues. Germline values: CDR1 MDHEN, CDR2 SYDVKM. J lost 9 bases, V lost 6 bases, and 4 bases had no gene match. The CDR3 DNA is TGTGCCAGCAGCTCGGGACAGAAAAAACTGTTTTTT. This translates into CASSSGQKKLFF.

V is TRBV5-4 and J is TRBJ1-2, with 9 bases that match TRBD1. This CDR3 is built from 15 residues. Trimming at V came to 0 bases and at J to 3 bases, leaving 3 bases not matched to a gene. The V gene's germline CDR1 is SGHNT and CDR2 YYREEE (reference sequence). In DNA, the CDR3 is TGTGCCAGCAGCTTGGGGAGGACAGGGGACTATGGCTACACCTTC. Its translation is CASSLGRTGDYGYTF.

The gene calls are TRBV6-4 and TRBJ2-7; TRBD1 aligns across 8 bases. This CDR3 has 19 residues. The trim removed 0 bases at V and 5 bases at J, leaving 18 bases unmatched. Germline V gene data show CDR1 as MRHNA and CDR2 as SNTAGT. CDR3 bases: TGTGCCAGCAGTGACTCTTCCAAAACCTACAGGGGGGAGATCCACGAGCAGTACTTC. Amino acid sequence: CASSDSSKTYRGEIHEQYF.

This sequence joins TRBV28 and TRBJ1-6; 7 nucleotides match TRBD1. The CDR3 runs to 15 residues. Germline V gene data show CDR1 as MDHEN and CDR2 as SYDVKM. Trimming took 6 bases from V and 8 from J; bases not matched to a gene: 10. The CDR3: CASRPTGSNHSPLHF. CDR3 nucleotide sequence: TGTGCCAGCAGACCGACAGGGAGTAACCATTCACCCCTCCACTTT.

J is TRBJ1-1 and V is TRBV6-7, with D possibly matching TRBD1 (6 bases). TRBV6-7 is an ORF; its function is uncertain. Trimming pared 2 bases from V and 8 bases from J, leaving 21 bases between. This CDR3 is built from 16 residues. Here the CDR3 DNA reads TGTGCCAGCAGTTACAGCCTATATACAGGGTCCACAGAAGCTTTCTTT. Its translation is CASSYSLYTGSTEAFF.

This chain links TRBV27 with TRBJ1-3; 7 nucleotides match TRBD1. Germline values: CDR1 MNHEY, CDR2 SMNVEV (reference sequence). V was pared by 6 bases and J by 2 bases, with 4 bases of the junction left unmatched. This CDR3 comprises 14 residues. CDR3 sequence (DNA): TGTGCCAGCAGACCCCAGGGGGCTGGAAACACCATATATTTT. Its translation: CASRPQGAGNTIYF.

The V gene is TRBV27, the J gene TRBJ2-1, with 12 nucleotides matching TRBD2. Per germline, CDR1 MNHEY and CDR2 SMNVEV (reference sequence). This CDR3 is built from 16 residues. V was clipped by 7 bases and J by 9 bases; unmatched bases: 13. CDR3 in DNA: TGTGCCAGCAATTCCTGGTCTAGCGGGAGGGGGGGTGAGCAGTTCTTC. Translation: CASNSWSSGRGGEQFF.

V and J are TRBV27 and TRBJ1-1; 8 bases line up with TRBD1. CDR1 is MNHEY and CDR2 is SMNVEV in the germline V gene (reference sequence). The CDR3 sequence is 15 residues long. V trimming: 5 bases; J trimming: 2 bases; junction bases outside the gene matches: 7. CDR3 residues: CASSPIGQGNTEAFF. In nucleotides, the CDR3 is TGTGCCAGCAGTCCCATCGGACAGGGTAACACTGAAGCTTTCTTT.

This rearrangement joins TRBV11-2 to TRBJ2-2, with a weak D call TRBD2 (6 bases). CDR1 and CDR2 (germline): SGHAT, FQNNGV. The CDR3 extends over 15 amino acids. Between the trimmed V and J ends, which lost 4 bases and 6 bases, there was a span of 15 bases. The CDR3 loop reads CASSSRTERAGELFF. The CDR3 DNA is TGTGCCAGCAGCTCGAGGACGGAGCGGGCCGGGGAGCTGTTTTTT.

This sequence joins TRBV27 and TRBJ2-7, with 14 bases lining up with TRBD2. Germline CDR1 MNHEY, CDR2 SMNVEV (reference sequence). The CDR3 extends over 14 amino acids. V trimming: 5 bases; J trimming: 4 bases; junction bases outside the gene matches: 1. The CDR3 bases are TGTGCCAGCAGTCGACTAGCGGGGGGGTACGAGCAGTACTTC. Translating gives CASSRLAGGYEQYF.

As to this clone: At one of its ends the junction is not consistent with the germline gene, which may arise from a read error. This rearrangement joins TRBV5-1 to TRBJ2-3; 8 positions match TRBD2. Germline V gives CDR1 SGHRS, CDR2 YFSETQ. This CDR3 is built from 16 residues. CDR3 loop: CANSLAGGRTQGTQYF. CDR3 nucleotide sequence: TGCGCCAACAGCCTCGCGGGGGGCCGCACTCAAGGTACGCAGTATTTT.

This sequence joins TRBV7-9 and TRBJ1-4, with 7 bases that match TRBD1. V lost 5 bases to trimming and J lost 2 bases; unmatched junction nucleotides: 14. The germline V gene encodes CDR1 SEHNR and CDR2 FQNEAQ (reference sequence). This CDR3 region has 18 residues. CDR3 coding DNA: TGTGCCAGCAGCGGAAACAGGGGTGGTGGGTCGACTAATGAAAAACTGTTTTTT. Translation gives CASSGNRGGGSTNEKLFF.